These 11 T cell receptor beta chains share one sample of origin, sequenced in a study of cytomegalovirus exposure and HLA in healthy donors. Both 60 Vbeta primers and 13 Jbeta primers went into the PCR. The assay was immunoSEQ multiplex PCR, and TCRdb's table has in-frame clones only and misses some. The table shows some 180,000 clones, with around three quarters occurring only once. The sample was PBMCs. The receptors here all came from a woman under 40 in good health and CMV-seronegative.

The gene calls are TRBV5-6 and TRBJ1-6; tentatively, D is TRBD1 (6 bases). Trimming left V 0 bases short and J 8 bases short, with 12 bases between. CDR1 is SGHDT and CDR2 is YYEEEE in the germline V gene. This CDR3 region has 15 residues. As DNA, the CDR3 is TGTGCCAGCAGCTTGGTCGACAGGATGGATTCACCCCTCCACTTT. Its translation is CASSLVDRMDSPLHF.

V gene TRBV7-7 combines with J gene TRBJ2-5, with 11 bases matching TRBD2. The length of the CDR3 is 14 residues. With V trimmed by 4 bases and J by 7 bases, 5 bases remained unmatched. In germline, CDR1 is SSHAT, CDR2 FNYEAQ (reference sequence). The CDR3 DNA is TGTGCCAGCAGCTCTAGCGGGGGGCTCTCGACCCAGTACTTC. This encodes CASSSSGGLSTQYF.

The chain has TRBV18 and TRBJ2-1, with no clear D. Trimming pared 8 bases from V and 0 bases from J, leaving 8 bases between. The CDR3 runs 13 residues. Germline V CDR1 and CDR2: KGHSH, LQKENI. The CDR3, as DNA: TGTGCCAGCAGCCGAAGCTCCTACAATGAGCAGTTCTTC. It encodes CASSRSSYNEQFF.

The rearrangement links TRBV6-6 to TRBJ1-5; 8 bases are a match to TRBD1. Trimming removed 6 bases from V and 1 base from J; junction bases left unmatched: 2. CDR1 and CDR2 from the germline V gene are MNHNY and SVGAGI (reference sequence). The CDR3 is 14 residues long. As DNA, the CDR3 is TGTGCCAGCAGCAACAGGGGGAGCAATCAGCCCCAGCATTTT. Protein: CASSNRGSNQPQHF.

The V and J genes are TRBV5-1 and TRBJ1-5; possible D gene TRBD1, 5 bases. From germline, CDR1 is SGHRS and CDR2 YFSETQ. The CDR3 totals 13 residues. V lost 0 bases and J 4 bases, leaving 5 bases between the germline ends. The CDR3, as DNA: TGCGCCAGCAGCTTGGGGACAAATCAGCCCCAGCATTTT. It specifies CASSLGTNQPQHF.

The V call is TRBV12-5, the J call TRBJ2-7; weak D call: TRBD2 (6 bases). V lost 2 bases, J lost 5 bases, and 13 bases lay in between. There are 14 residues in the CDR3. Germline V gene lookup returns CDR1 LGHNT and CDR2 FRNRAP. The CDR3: CASGLWGDADEQYF. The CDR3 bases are TGTGCTAGTGGTTTGTGGGGGGACGCCGACGAGCAGTACTTC. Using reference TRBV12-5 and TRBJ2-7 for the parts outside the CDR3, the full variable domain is DARVTQTPRHKVTEMGQEVTMRCQPILGHNTVFWYRQTMMQGLELLAYFRNRAPLDDSGMPKDRFSAEMPDATLATLKIQPSEPRDSAVYFCASGLWGDADEQYFGPGTRLTVT.

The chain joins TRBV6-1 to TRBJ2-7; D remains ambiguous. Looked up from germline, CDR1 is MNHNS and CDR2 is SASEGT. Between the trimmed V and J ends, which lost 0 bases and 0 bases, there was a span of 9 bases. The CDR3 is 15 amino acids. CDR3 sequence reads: CASSEAAQISYEQYF. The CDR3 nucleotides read TGTGCCAGCAGTGAAGCTGCACAGATCTCCTACGAGCAGTACTTC.

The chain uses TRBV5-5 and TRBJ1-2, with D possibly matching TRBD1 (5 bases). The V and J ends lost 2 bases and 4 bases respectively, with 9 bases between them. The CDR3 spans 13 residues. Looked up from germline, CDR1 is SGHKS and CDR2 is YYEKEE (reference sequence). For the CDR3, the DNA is TGTGCCAGCAGCTTAGGGGTCACCTATGGCTACACCTTC. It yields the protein CASSLGVTYGYTF.

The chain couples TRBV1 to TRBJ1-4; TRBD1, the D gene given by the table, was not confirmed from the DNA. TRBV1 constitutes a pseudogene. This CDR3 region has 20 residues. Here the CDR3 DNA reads TGCACCAGCAGCCAAGATCTTTCGAGGGGGCGCGAGGCAGGTAATGAAAAACTGTTTTTT. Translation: CTSSQDLSRGREAGNEKLFF.

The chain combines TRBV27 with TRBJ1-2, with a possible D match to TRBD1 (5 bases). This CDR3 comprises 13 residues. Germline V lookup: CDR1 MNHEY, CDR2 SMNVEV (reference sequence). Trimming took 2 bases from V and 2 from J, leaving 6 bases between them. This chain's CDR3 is CASSLRQNYGYTF. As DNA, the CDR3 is TGTGCCAGCAGTTTAAGACAGAACTATGGCTACACCTTC.

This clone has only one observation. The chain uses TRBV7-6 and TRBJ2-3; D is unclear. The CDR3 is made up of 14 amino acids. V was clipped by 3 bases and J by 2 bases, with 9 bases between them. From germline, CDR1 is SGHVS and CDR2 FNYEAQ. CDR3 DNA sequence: TGTGCCAGCAGCTTGATACAGAACACAGATACGCAGTATTTT. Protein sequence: CASSLIQNTDTQYF.